Shown below are 8 T cell receptor beta chains from a single sample sequenced in a study of blood T cell repertoires in COVID-19. Clones were sequenced by immunoSEQ multiplex PCR, and TCRdb holds only the in-frame ones, with some missing. The sample carries about 120,000 clones, about 83% recorded once. Sequencing was done on a sample of PBMCs or T cells enriched from blood (not recorded which). All receptors derive from a woman aged 30 to 39 who had recovered from COVID-19.

About this clone itself: This specimen includes other DNA sequences encoding the same CDR3. The chain has TRBV30 and TRBJ2-7; D is ambiguous. The germline V gene encodes CDR1 GTSNPN and CDR2 SVGIG (reference sequence). CDR3 size: 11 residues. V lost 3 bases and J 4 bases, leaving 7 bases between the germline ends. The CDR3 loop is CAWSVRYEQYF. CDR3 coding DNA: TGTGCCTGGAGCGTCCGTTACGAGCAGTACTTC.

This chain connects TRBV7-9 to TRBJ2-7; 8 nucleotides line up with TRBD1. The CDR3 extends over 15 amino acids. V shed 7 bases and J 0 bases; nucleotides not matched to a gene: 8. Germline loops: CDR1 SEHNR, CDR2 FQNEAQ (reference sequence). The CDR3 is CASTWGQANSYEQYF. The CDR3 DNA reads as TGTGCCAGCACCTGGGGACAGGCGAACTCCTACGAGCAGTACTTC.

The rearrangement joins TRBV21-1 to TRBJ2-5; the D call of TRBD2 is as the table states it, not checked on the DNA. TRBV21-1 is marked as a pseudogene. The CDR3 loop spans 15 amino acids. The CDR3, as DNA: TGTGCCAGCAGCAAAGTCCGCGGGGGGCGAGAGACCCAGTACTTC. This codes for CASSKVRGGRETQYF.

The chain employs TRBV19 and TRBJ2-7; 9 positions match TRBD2. This CDR3 spans 15 amino acids. Germline V gives CDR1 LNHDA, CDR2 SQIVND (reference sequence). V shed 4 bases and J 7 bases; nucleotides not matched to a gene: 11. The CDR3 is CASSSFLAGFGEQYF. DNA of the CDR3: TGTGCCAGTAGTAGCTTCCTAGCGGGGTTTGGTGAGCAGTACTTC. Looking up the rest from reference TRBV19 and TRBJ2-7 gives the full variable domain: DGGITQSPKYLFRKEGQNVTLSCEQNLNHDAMYWYRQDPGQGLRLIYYSQIVNDFQKGDIAEGYSVSREKKESFPLTVTSAQKNPTAFYLCASSSFLAGFGEQYFGPGTRLTVT.

This sequence joins TRBV7-2 and TRBJ2-2, with a tentative D call TRBD2 (6 bases). This CDR3 comprises 13 residues. Trimming left V 2 bases short and J 6 bases short, with 7 bases between. CDR1 is SGHTA, CDR2 FQGNSA, per germline. The CDR3 DNA follows: TGTGCCAGCAGCTTATGGGGGGCCGGGGAGCTGTTTTTT. Residues: CASSLWGAGELFF.

The chain employs TRBV2 and TRBJ1-4; TRBD1 matches 10 bases. CDR1 is SNHLY, CDR2 FYNNEI, per germline. The CDR3 is 14 residues long. V shed 8 bases and J 6 bases; nucleotides not matched to a gene: 6. The CDR3: CASARDRGYEKLFF. CDR3 DNA: TGTGCCAGCGCCCGGGACAGGGGTTATGAAAAACTGTTTTTT.

The chain is built from TRBV19 and TRBJ1-3; 7 bases fit TRBD1. Germline loops: CDR1 LNHDA, CDR2 SQIVND (reference sequence). Losses at the gene ends were 6 bases for V and 2 bases for J; bases not matched to a gene: 7. The CDR3 runs to 15 residues. The CDR3 DNA sequence: TGTGCCAGTAGATGGGGAACAGGGGCTGGAAACACCATATATTTT. Translating it yields CASRWGTGAGNTIYF.

V usage is TRBV7-2 and J usage is TRBJ1-5, with 8 nucleotides matching TRBD1. The CDR3 has 16 amino acids. With 5 bases clipped from V and 1 base from J, the junction kept 7 bases outside the gene matches. Germline values: CDR1 SGHTA, CDR2 FQGNSA. This CDR3 is CASSANRDRSNQPQHF. The CDR3 DNA reads as TGTGCCAGCAGCGCGAACCGGGACAGGAGCAATCAGCCCCAGCATTTT.